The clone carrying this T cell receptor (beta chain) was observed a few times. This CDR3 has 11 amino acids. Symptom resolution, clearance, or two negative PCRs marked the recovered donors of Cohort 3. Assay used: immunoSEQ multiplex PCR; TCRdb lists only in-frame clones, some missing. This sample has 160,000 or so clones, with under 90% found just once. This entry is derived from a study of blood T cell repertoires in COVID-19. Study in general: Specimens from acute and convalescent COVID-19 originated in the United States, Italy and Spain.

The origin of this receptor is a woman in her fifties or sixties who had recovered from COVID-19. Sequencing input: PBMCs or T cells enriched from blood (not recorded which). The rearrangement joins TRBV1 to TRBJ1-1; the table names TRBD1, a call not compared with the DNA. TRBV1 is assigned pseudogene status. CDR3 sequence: CTSSHPTPAFF. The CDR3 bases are TGCACCAGCAGCCACCCGACACCGGCTTTCTTT.